This TCR beta chain originates from a study of shared clonotypes between healthy human individuals. Deletions cut 8 bases from V and 0 bases from J, with 8 bases between. Germline V gene sequence: CDR1 SGHAT, CDR2 FQNNGV. CDR3 length equals 12 residues. The assay was immunoSEQ multiplex PCR, and TCRdb's table has in-frame clones only and misses some. This sample has approximately 2.4 million clones, with around 95% found just once. Specimen: naive CD4+ T cells sorted from blood. Subset: CD45RA+ positively selected. This clonotype originated in a man younger than 30 in good health. V usage is TRBV11-2 and J usage is TRBJ2-7, with D perhaps assigned TRBD1 or TRBD2 (6 bases each). CDR3 sequence reads: CASRGLSYEQYF. The DNA of the CDR3 is TGTGCCAGCCGGGGGCTCTCCTACGAGCAGTACTTC.